The rows below give T cell receptor beta chains drawn from one sample of a study of blood T cell repertoires in COVID-19. Libraries were prepared by immunoSEQ multiplex PCR; TCRdb keeps only in-frame clonotypes and omits some of them. Among about 230,000 clones listed, around 83% were seen once. Input material: peripheral blood. The receptors come from a woman between 45 and 60 years old with acute or convalescent COVID-19. Both conserved end residues are part of each CDR3. Each record gives: V gene, D gene, J gene, clone size, CDR3 protein, CDR3 DNA. D genes are given only for firm matches. Clone size is given for some rows only: seen once, a few or many times, or a class if the clone is expanded.

TRBV3-1/TRBV3-2	-	TRBJ2-5	-	CASSPRLGLETQYF	TGTGCCAGCAGCCCGCGACTAGGGCTGGAGACCCAGTACTTC
TRBV10-3	TRBD2	TRBJ2-2	-	CAISESGGRNTGELFF	TGTGCCATCAGTGAGTCGGGGGGGAGGAACACCGGGGAGCTGTTTTTT
TRBV7-2	-	TRBJ2-1	-	CASSPDRNLYNEQFF	TGTGCCAGCAGCCCGGACAGAAACCTCTACAATGAGCAGTTCTTC
TRBV30	TRBD2	TRBJ2-3	-	CAWSGLAGNTDTQYF	TGTGCCTGGAGTGGGCTAGCGGGGAACACAGATACGCAGTATTTT
TRBV5-1	-	TRBJ2-7	-	CASSLIRSEQYF	TGCGCCAGCAGCCTTATTAGATCCGAGCAGTACTTC
TRBV5-5	-	TRBJ1-4	-	CASSLGQTTNEKLFF	TGTGCCAGCAGCTTGGGACAGACAACTAATGAAAAACTGTTTTTT
TRBV7-2	TRBD2	TRBJ2-7	-	CASSPGGAGEQYF	TGTGCCAGCAGCCCGGGGGGGGCGGGGGAGCAGTACTTC
TRBV4-1	-	TRBJ2-1	-	CASSQGPYDEQFF	TGCGCCAGCAGCCAGGGGCCGTACGATGAGCAGTTCTTC
TRBV6-6	-	TRBJ1-6	-	CASSSAGNNSPLHF	TGTGCCAGCAGTTCGGCGGGCAATAATTCACCCCTCCACTTT
TRBV15	TRBD1	TRBJ2-3	-	CATSGSGTGTTDTQYF	TGTGCCACCAGCGGATCCGGGACAGGAACCACAGATACGCAGTATTTT
TRBV2	-	TRBJ2-3	few	CASSVGREGTDTQYF	TGTGCCAGCAGCGTCGGAAGAGAGGGCACAGATACGCAGTATTTT
TRBV5-5	-	TRBJ2-1	-	CASSLDANGEQFF	TGTGCCAGCAGCTTGGACGCTAACGGTGAGCAGTTCTTC
TRBV7-6	TRBD2	TRBJ2-3	-	CASSPGLAALGTQYF	TGTGCCAGCAGCCCCGGACTAGCGGCCCTCGGTACGCAGTATTTT
TRBV19	TRBD1	TRBJ2-3	-	CASSMGTGIRTDTQYF	TGTGCCAGTAGTATGGGGACAGGGATCCGCACAGATACGCAGTATTTT
TRBV6-1	-	TRBJ1-1	few	CASSEDAGATEAFF	TGTGCCAGCAGTGAAGACGCAGGGGCCACTGAAGCTTTCTTT
TRBV2	TRBD2	TRBJ2-3	-	CASSDEAGGPPDTQYF	TGTGCCAGCAGTGACGAAGCGGGAGGGCCCCCAGATACGCAGTATTTT
TRBV10-3	TRBD2	TRBJ2-3	once	CAISESSGVADTQYF	TGTGCCATCAGCGAATCTAGCGGGGTAGCAGATACGCAGTATTTT
TRBV12-5	TRBD2	TRBJ2-5	once	CASGPLAGGETQYF	TGTGCTAGTGGCCCGCTAGCGGGAGGAGAGACCCAGTACTTC
TRBV14	TRBD2	TRBJ2-5	-	CASSQSGKETQYF	TGTGCCAGCAGCCAAAGCGGGAAAGAGACCCAGTACTTC
TRBV10-2	-	TRBJ2-5	once	CASRRSLEETQYF	TGCGCCAGCCGGAGAAGCTTGGAAGAGACCCAGTACTTC
TRBV20-1	-	TRBJ2-1	-	CSAGGLGYNEQFF	TGCAGTGCTGGTGGACTCGGGTACAATGAGCAGTTCTTC
TRBV5-1	-	TRBJ1-2	-	CASSLDSPFYGYTF	TGCGCCAGCAGCTTGGATAGTCCATTCTACGGCTACACCTTC
TRBV7-2	-	TRBJ1-3	-	CASSPRVSGNTIYF	TGTGCCAGCAGCCCCAGGGTCTCTGGAAACACCATATATTTT
TRBV5-1	-	TRBJ2-5	-	CASSLRPGRETQYF	TGCGCCAGCAGTCTGCGCCCGGGTAGGGAGACCCAGTACTTC
TRBV11-2	TRBD1	TRBJ2-7	-	CASSLDWGTGGEQYF	TGTGCCAGCAGCTTAGATTGGGGAACAGGGGGCGAGCAGTACTTC
TRBV30	-	TRBJ2-1	-	CAWSPLVGTLYNEQFF	TGTGCCTGGAGCCCCCTCGTCGGGACATTATACAATGAGCAGTTCTTC
TRBV4-3	-	TRBJ2-1	-	CASSQDLVQVYNEQFF	TGCGCCAGCAGCCAAGATTTGGTACAGGTATACAATGAGCAGTTCTTC
TRBV11-1	-	TRBJ1-1	-	CASSLQGTTEAFF	TGTGCCAGCAGCTTACAGGGTACGACTGAAGCTTTCTTT
TRBV28	TRBD1	TRBJ1-4	-	CASSLRQGIRKLFF	TGTGCCAGCAGTCTCCGACAGGGGATCCGAAAACTGTTTTTT
TRBV7-2	TRBD1	TRBJ2-7	-	CASSFWGQGAYEQYF	TGTGCCAGCAGCTTCTGGGGGCAGGGGGCCTACGAGCAGTACTTC
TRBV2	TRBD1	TRBJ1-2	once	CASSERQGSAGYTF	TGTGCCAGCAGTGAGAGACAGGGAAGCGCTGGCTACACCTTC
TRBV24-1	-	TRBJ2-3	-	CATSDGPYTQYF	TGTGCCACCAGTGATGGCCCCTATACGCAGTATTTT
TRBV14	-	TRBJ2-3	-	CASSQDWGRVVDTQYF	TGTGCCAGCAGCCAAGATTGGGGCAGGGTCGTAGATACGCAGTATTTT
TRBV6-2/TRBV6-3	-	TRBJ2-3	-	CASSSRIYTDTQYF	TGTGCCAGCAGCTCCAGGATTTACACAGATACGCAGTATTTT
TRBV3-1/TRBV3-2	-	TRBJ1-6	few	CASSQDRGTYNSPLHF	TGTGCCAGCAGCCAAGATCGGGGAACCTATAATTCACCCCTCCACTTT
TRBV16	TRBD1	TRBJ1-2	-	CASSQFSAGQSYGYTF	TGTGCCAGCAGCCAATTTTCTGCGGGACAGAGCTATGGCTACACCTTC
TRBV19	-	TRBJ1-1	-	CASSATFEAFF	TGTGCCAGTAGCGCGACTTTCGAAGCTTTCTTT
TRBV29-1	TRBD2	TRBJ2-1	-	CSGTSGGEEQFF	TGCAGCGGGACTAGCGGGGGGGAGGAGCAGTTCTTC
TRBV18	-	TRBJ2-2	-	CASSPWPGNAGELFF	TGTGCCAGCTCACCTTGGCCCGGGAACGCCGGGGAGCTGTTTTTT
TRBV9	-	TRBJ1-6	once	CASSSKDSALHF	TGTGCCAGCAGCTCCAAAGACTCAGCCCTCCACTTT
TRBV28	TRBD2	TRBJ2-1	-	CASSDPGLANYNEQFF	TGTGCCAGCAGTGATCCGGGACTAGCAAACTACAATGAGCAGTTCTTC
TRBV28	-	TRBJ1-2	once	CATMEGRYGYTF	TGTGCCACCATGGAGGGGAGGTATGGCTACACCTTC
TRBV7-9	TRBD1	TRBJ1-4	-	CASSLQGQANEKLFF	TGTGCCAGCAGCTTACAGGGACAGGCTAATGAAAAACTGTTTTTT
TRBV6-5	TRBD1	TRBJ1-4	-	CASRVTGVTNEKLFF	TGTGCCAGCAGAGTAACAGGGGTGACTAATGAAAAACTGTTTTTT
TRBV30	TRBD1	TRBJ2-7	once	CAWRQGGKQYF	TGTGCCTGGAGACAGGGGGGCAAGCAGTACTTC
TRBV5-1	TRBD2	TRBJ2-7	-	CASSFREVHEQYF	TGCGCCAGCAGCTTCCGGGAGGTCCACGAGCAGTACTTC
TRBV7-9	-	TRBJ1-4	-	CASSLNPDSEKLFF	TGTGCCAGCAGCCTGAATCCCGACTCTGAAAAACTGTTTTTT
TRBV6-5	-	TRBJ2-5	-	CASSYTLAQRETQYF	TGTGCCAGCAGTTACACTCTAGCGCAGAGGGAGACCCAGTACTTC
TRBV20-1	-	TRBJ2-1	-	CSASKAAGRNGQFF	TGCAGTGCTAGTAAGGCGGCAGGGCGAAATGGGCAGTTCTTC
TRBV5-1	-	TRBJ1-2	-	CASSLDQKYGYTF	TGCGCCAGCAGCTTGGACCAGAAGTATGGCTACACCTTC
TRBV6-1	TRBD1	TRBJ2-5	-	CASSEASTGLIETQYF	TGTGCCAGCAGTGAAGCCTCGACAGGGTTGATAGAGACCCAGTACTTC
TRBV9	-	TRBJ1-6	-	CASSVVQGFNSPLHF	TGTGCCAGCAGCGTAGTTCAGGGTTTTAATTCACCCCTCCACTTT
TRBV28	TRBD1	TRBJ1-2	-	CASSSTGNGYTF	TGTGCCAGCAGTTCGACAGGGAATGGCTACACCTTC
TRBV15	-	TRBJ1-1	-	CATSRGDNAEAFF	TGTGCCACCAGCAGAGGGGACAACGCCGAAGCTTTCTTT
TRBV7-8	-	TRBJ2-2	-	CASSGLLNTGELFF	TGTGCCAGCAGCGGACTGTTGAACACCGGGGAGCTGTTTTTT
TRBV27	TRBD2	TRBJ2-2	-	CASSPTRLAPNTGELFF	TGTGCCAGCAGTCCCACTAGACTAGCGCCGAACACCGGGGAGCTGTTTTTT
TRBV6-5	-	TRBJ1-2	-	CASSSGNGYTF	TGTGCCAGCAGTTCAGGGAACGGCTACACCTTC